There are a few counts of the clone carrying this T cell receptor (beta chain). The CDR3 contains 12 residues. Trimming cost V 6 bases and J 5 bases, with 7 bases left between them. Germline V gives CDR1 MDHEN, CDR2 SYDVKM. The sample is drawn from a study of blood T cell repertoires in COVID-19. Across the study: From the United States, Italy and Spain came samples of acute and convalescent COVID-19. T cells, B-cell-depleted T cells, or PBMCs provided the cDNA or gDNA that served as material.

The authors' processing: By means of reference gene primer amplification, nucleated cell counts were estimated. Sequencing was performed with immunoSEQ multiplex PCR; in TCRdb, only in-frame clones are kept and a portion is missing. V, J and clone size are those of that table, while D and trimming were read from the DNA. Of 110,000 to 150,000 clones listed, roughly 79% are singletons. This TCR derives from a human donor in a cohort sampled during active COVID-19. The chain combines TRBV28 with TRBJ2-2; D possibly corresponds to TRBD2 (6 bases). Sequenced material: peripheral blood. In nucleotides, the CDR3 is TGTGCCAGCAGGGAGGGTACCGGGGAGCTGTTTTTT. Amino acid sequence: CASREGTGELFF. The full variable domain, its missing parts supplied by reference TRBV28 and TRBJ2-2, is DVKVTQSSRYLVKRTGEKVFLECVQDMDHENMFWYRQDPGLGLRLIYFSYDVKMKEKGDIPEGYSVSREKKERFSLILESASTNQTSMYLCASREGTGELFFGEGSRLTVL.